The source of this TCR beta chain is a study of blood T cell repertoires in COVID-19. Study information: The cDNA or gDNA used as material had been derived from T cells, B-cell-depleted T cells, or PBMCs.

The assay was immunoSEQ multiplex PCR, and TCRdb's table has in-frame clones only and misses some. The sample yields about 210,000 clones, 85% seen once. The Seattle site enrolled patients during active infection and followed them longitudinally. Material: peripheral blood. The sequence derives from a woman in her seventies with COVID-19, enrolled during active disease.

The CDR3 spells CASSEVTGHEQFF. CDR3 bases: TGTGCCAGCAGTGAAGTGACGGGTCATGAGCAGTTCTTC. The chain couples TRBV6-1 to TRBJ2-1; D unresolved. CDR1 is MNHNS, CDR2 SASEGT, per germline. The CDR3 has 13 residues. Trimming cost V 1 base and J 8 bases, with 9 bases left between them.